One sample yielded the 15 T cell receptor beta chains listed below, sequenced in a study of OX40 agonist ivuxolimab in advanced cancers. Sequencing used immunoSEQ multiplex PCR; TCRdb keeps in-frame clones, though not all of them. The sample includes 50,000 to 60,000 clones, about 90% of them seen just once. The specimen comprised CD4+ or CD8+ T cells sorted from blood, sampled in a trial of the OX40 agonist ivuxolimab. The receptors stem from an adult with an advanced solid tumor such as melanoma, head and neck, liver or kidney cancer.

This clone was detected only a few times. The chain joins TRBV7-9 to TRBJ2-7; no definite D call. The V and J ends lost 1 base and 4 bases respectively, with 8 bases between them. The germline V gene encodes CDR1 SEHNR and CDR2 FQNEAQ (reference sequence). This CDR3 region has 13 residues. CDR3 DNA: TGTGCCAGCAGCTTAGGGCAGGAGTACGAGCAGTACTTC. This sequence encodes CASSLGQEYEQYF. The complete variable domain, with remaining parts taken from reference TRBV7-9 and TRBJ2-7, reads DTGVSQNPRHKITKRGQNVTFRCDPISEHNRLYWYRQTLGQGPEFLTYFQNEAQLEKSRLLSDRFSAERPKGSFSTLEIQRTEQGDSAMYLCASSLGQEYEQYFGPGTRLTVT.

For this clone: Other DNA sequences of this sample code for an identical CDR3. This chain connects TRBV7-9 to TRBJ1-1, with D unresolved. V was cut by 5 bases and J by 8 bases, with 15 bases left in between. CDR3 size: 13 residues. Per germline, CDR1 SEHNR and CDR2 FQNEAQ (reference sequence). This chain's CDR3 is CASSPRGPQEAFF. CDR3 bases: TGTGCCAGCAGCCCCCGAGGTCCTCAGGAAGCTTTCTTT.

The chain couples TRBV5-1 to TRBJ1-1; tentative D call: TRBD1 (5 bases). V dropped 0 bases and J dropped 2 bases, with 11 bases sitting between them. The CDR3 sequence is 15 residues long. Germline lookup yields CDR1 SGHRS and CDR2 YFSETQ. This chain's CDR3 is CASSLAPGANTEAFF. The CDR3 DNA sequence: TGCGCCAGCAGCTTGGCTCCCGGGGCCAACACTGAAGCTTTCTTT.

The chain has TRBV29-1 and TRBJ1-2; D call uncertain. V lost 6 bases, J lost 0 bases, and 5 bases lay in between. Germline CDR1 reads SQVTM; CDR2 reads ANQGSEA. There are 11 residues in the CDR3. The CDR3 sequence is CSVSANYGYTF. CDR3 sequence (DNA): TGCAGCGTAAGCGCTAACTATGGCTACACCTTC.

The V gene is TRBV9, the J gene TRBJ1-3, with D hard to call. The CDR3 totals 14 residues. V gave up 0 bases and J gave up 2 bases, with 6 bases separating them. Germline V gives CDR1 SGDLS, CDR2 YYNGEE. CDR3 sequence: CASSVGDTGNTIYF. In DNA, the CDR3 is TGTGCCAGCAGCGTAGGAGATACTGGAAACACCATATATTTT.

The chain combines TRBV14 with TRBJ1-2; no reliable D call. V lost 0 bases, J lost 2 bases, and 4 bases lay in between. The CDR3 covers 13 residues. Looked up from germline, CDR1 is SGHDN and CDR2 is FVKESK. Here the CDR3 reads CASSQDRNYGYTF. The CDR3 DNA sequence: TGTGCCAGCAGCCAAGACAGGAACTATGGCTACACCTTC.

This rearrangement joins TRBV10-2 to TRBJ2-3; D perhaps matches TRBD2 (5 bases). CDR1 and CDR2 from the germline V gene are WSHSY and SAAADI. The CDR3 consists of 14 residues. V lost 8 bases and J lost 2, with 14 bases in between. CDR3 amino acids: CASSLGLYTDTQYF. DNA of the CDR3: TGCGCCAGCTCCCTTGGACTCTACACAGATACGCAGTATTTT.

The chain employs TRBV27 and TRBJ2-1; D might be TRBD1 (6 bases). The CDR3 has 13 residues. Germline V gives CDR1 MNHEY, CDR2 SMNVEV (reference sequence). V lost 11 bases and J lost 8, with 19 bases in between. CDR3 nucleotide sequence: TGTGCCGCGAGCAGGGGTCAGTTCGATGAGCAGTTCTTC. Translation gives CAASRGQFDEQFF.

V gene TRBV7-8 combines with J gene TRBJ2-1, with TRBD2 matching over 7 bases. Germline V CDR1 and CDR2: SGHVS, FQNEAQ. V gave up 5 bases and J gave up 0 bases; unmatched junction bases: 7. The CDR3 is 16 residues long. This chain's CDR3 is CASSPKRDSSYNEQFF. CDR3 bases: TGTGCCAGCAGCCCAAAGCGGGATAGCTCCTACAATGAGCAGTTCTTC.

The DNA of the CDR3 is TGTGCCAGCAGCGCGGTACAGGGGGCAGGGACTGAAGCTTTCTTT. Protein sequence: CASSAVQGAGTEAFF. This sequence joins TRBV5-4 and TRBJ1-1; 9 bases line up with TRBD1. This CDR3 comprises 15 residues. Germline V gene lookup returns CDR1 SGHNT and CDR2 YYREEE (reference sequence). Trimming removed 4 bases from V and 5 bases from J; junction bases left unmatched: 9.

The genes are TRBV2 and TRBJ1-5; D is possibly TRBD1 (5 bases). CDR1 is SNHLY, CDR2 FYNNEI, per germline. Trimming stripped 8 bases from V and 11 bases from J, with 13 bases between. The CDR3 consists of 11 residues. This chain's CDR3 is CASGRLGAQHF. For the CDR3, the DNA is TGTGCCAGCGGAAGACTGGGGGCCCAGCATTTT.

The rearrangement uses TRBV21-1 and TRBJ2-7; TRBD1 is taken as the D call from the table, unchecked against the DNA. TRBV21-1 is reported as a pseudogene. The CDR3 totals 15 residues. CDR3 DNA sequence: TGTGCCAGAAGAAATGGACAGGAAAACACCTACGAGCAGTACTTC. This gives the protein CARRNGQENTYEQYF.

The CDR3 coding sequence is TGTGCCTGGAGTATACAGGGTAATCAGCCCCAGCATTTT. Protein product: CAWSIQGNQPQHF. This chain uses TRBV30 with TRBJ1-5; a weak D match, TRBD1 (6 bases). This CDR3 is built from 13 residues. Germline V gene lookup returns CDR1 GTSNPN and CDR2 SVGIG (reference sequence). The V and J ends lost 2 bases and 4 bases respectively, with 9 bases between them.

This sequence joins TRBV27 and TRBJ2-1; 10 bases are a match to TRBD2. Trimming at V came to 3 bases and at J to 6 bases, leaving 8 bases not matched to a gene. This CDR3 comprises 16 residues. Germline CDR1 and CDR2: MNHEY and SMNVEV (reference sequence). The CDR3 reads CASSFVRAGGANEQFF. The CDR3 bases are TGTGCCAGCAGTTTTGTTAGAGCGGGAGGGGCCAATGAGCAGTTCTTC.

The chain joins TRBV2 to TRBJ2-3; a weak D match, TRBD1 (6 bases). Trimming cost V 6 bases and J 4 bases, with 20 bases left between them. The CDR3 is 16 amino acids. CDR1 is SNHLY, CDR2 FYNNEI, per germline. Here the CDR3 reads CASRTTRQATPDTQYF. CDR3 bases: TGTGCCAGCAGGACTACAAGACAGGCCACCCCAGATACGCAGTATTTT.